The sequence of this T cell receptor (beta chain) was determined in a study of CD8 T cells in Susac syndrome. General study findings and limits: It was acknowledged by the study that relatively few individuals were included in its TCR sequencing and HLA analysis.

Sequencing of TCR beta was performed on blood CD8+ and CD4+ T cells. V gave up 0 bases and J gave up 0 bases, with 6 bases separating them. The CDR3 spans 15 residues. CDR1 is PRHDT and CDR2 is FYEKMQ in the germline V gene (reference sequence). This clonotype was observed a single time. Its antigen remains unidentified. Reverse transcription used roughly 0.5 to 1 ug RNA and random hexamers. The amplification used immunoSEQ multiplex PCR on TCR beta CDR3; it spanned 54 Vbeta and 13 Jbeta. TCRdb passed the immunoSEQ multiplex PCR reads through MiXCR, listing each CDR3 protein once. The table records 110,000 to 150,000 distinct CDR3 sequences, approximately 93% of them present only once.

The sequence came from a human donor in good health. The chain combines TRBV13 with TRBJ2-1, with D unresolved. The sequenced material came from CD8+ T cells from PBMCs. CDR3 nucleotides: TGTGCCAGCAGCTTAGGACAGTCCTCCTACAATGAGCAGTTCTTC. Its protein product is CASSLGQSSYNEQFF.